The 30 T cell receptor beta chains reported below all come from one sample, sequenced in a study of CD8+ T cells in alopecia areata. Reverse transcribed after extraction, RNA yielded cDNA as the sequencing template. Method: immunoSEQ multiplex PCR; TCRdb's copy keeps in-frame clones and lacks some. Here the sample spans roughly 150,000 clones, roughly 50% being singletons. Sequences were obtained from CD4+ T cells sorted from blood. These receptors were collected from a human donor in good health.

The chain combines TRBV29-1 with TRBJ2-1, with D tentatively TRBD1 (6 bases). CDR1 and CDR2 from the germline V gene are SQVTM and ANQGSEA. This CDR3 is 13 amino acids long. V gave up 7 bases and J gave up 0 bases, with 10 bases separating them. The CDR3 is CSGEGGSYNEQFF. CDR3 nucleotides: TGCAGCGGGGAAGGGGGCTCCTACAATGAGCAGTTCTTC.

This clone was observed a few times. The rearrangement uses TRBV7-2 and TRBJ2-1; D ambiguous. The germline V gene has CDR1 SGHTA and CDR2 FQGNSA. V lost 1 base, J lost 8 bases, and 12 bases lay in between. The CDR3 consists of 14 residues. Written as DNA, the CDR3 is TGTGCCAGCAGCTTAGACGGCTGGAGTGATGAGCAGTTCTTC. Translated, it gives CASSLDGWSDEQFF.

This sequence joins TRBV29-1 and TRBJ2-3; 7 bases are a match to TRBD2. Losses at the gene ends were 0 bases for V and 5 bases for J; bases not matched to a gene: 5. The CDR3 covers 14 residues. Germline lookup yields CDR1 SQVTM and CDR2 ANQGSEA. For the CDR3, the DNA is TGCAGCGTTGAAGATGGAGGGAGGGTAGATACGCAGTATTTT. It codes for CSVEDGGRVDTQYF.

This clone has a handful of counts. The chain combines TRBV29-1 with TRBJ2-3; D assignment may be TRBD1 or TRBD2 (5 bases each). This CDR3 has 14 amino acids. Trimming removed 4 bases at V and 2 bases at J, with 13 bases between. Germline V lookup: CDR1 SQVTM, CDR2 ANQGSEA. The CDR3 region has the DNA TGCAGCGTTGGAATGGGGGATTTCACAGATACGCAGTATTTT. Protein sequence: CSVGMGDFTDTQYF.

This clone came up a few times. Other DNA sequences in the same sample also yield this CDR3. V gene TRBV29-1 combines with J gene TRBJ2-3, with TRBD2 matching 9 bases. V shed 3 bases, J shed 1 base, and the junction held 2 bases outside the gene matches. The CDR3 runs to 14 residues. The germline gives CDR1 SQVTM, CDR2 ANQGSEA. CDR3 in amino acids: CSVDGGRGTDTQYF. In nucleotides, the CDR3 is TGCAGCGTTGACGGCGGGAGGGGCACAGATACGCAGTATTTT.

The chain's CDR3 is CASSYPGQANEKLFF. The DNA for the CDR3 is TGTGCCAGCAGTTATCCGGGACAGGCAAATGAAAAACTGTTTTTT. The chain carries TRBV2 and TRBJ1-4; 8 bases are a match to TRBD1. The CDR3 sequence is 15 residues long. The J segment lost 5 bases and the V segment lost 5 bases, leaving 7 bases of the junction unmatched. The germline CDR1 and CDR2 sequences are SNHLY and FYNNEI.

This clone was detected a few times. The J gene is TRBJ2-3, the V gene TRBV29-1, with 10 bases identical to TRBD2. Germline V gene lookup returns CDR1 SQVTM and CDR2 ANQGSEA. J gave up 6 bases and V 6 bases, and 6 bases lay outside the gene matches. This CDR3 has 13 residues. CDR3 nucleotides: TGCAGCGTCGCCGGGACTAGCGTCGATACGCAGTATTTT. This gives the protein CSVAGTSVDTQYF.

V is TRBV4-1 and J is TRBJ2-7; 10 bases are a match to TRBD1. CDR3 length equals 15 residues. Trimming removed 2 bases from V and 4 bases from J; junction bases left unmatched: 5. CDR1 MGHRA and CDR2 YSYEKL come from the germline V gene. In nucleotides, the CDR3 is TGCGCCAGCAGCCAACGGGGACAGGGGTTATACGAGCAGTACTTC. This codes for CASSQRGQGLYEQYF.

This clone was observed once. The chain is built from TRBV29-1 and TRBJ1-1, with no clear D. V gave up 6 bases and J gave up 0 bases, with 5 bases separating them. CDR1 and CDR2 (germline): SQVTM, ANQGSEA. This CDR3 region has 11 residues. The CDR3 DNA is TGCAGCGTCTGCATGAACACTGAAGCTTTCTTT. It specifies CSVCMNTEAFF.

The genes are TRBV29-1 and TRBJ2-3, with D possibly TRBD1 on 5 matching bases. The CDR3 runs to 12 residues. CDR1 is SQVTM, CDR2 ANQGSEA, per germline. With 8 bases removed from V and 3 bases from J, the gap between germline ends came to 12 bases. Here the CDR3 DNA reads TGCAGCACCGAAAGGGGAACAGATACGCAGTATTTT. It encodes CSTERGTDTQYF.

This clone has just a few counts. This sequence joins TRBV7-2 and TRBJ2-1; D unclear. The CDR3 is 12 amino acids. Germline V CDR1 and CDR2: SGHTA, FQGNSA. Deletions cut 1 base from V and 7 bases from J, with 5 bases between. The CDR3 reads CASSLVVNEQFF. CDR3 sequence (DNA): TGTGCCAGCAGCTTAGTTGTGAATGAGCAGTTCTTC.

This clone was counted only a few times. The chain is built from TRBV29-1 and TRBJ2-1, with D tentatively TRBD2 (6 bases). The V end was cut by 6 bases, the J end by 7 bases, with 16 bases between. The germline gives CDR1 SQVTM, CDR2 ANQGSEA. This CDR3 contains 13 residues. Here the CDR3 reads CSVSGTWENEQFF. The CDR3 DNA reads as TGCAGCGTCTCCGGGACTTGGGAAAATGAGCAGTTCTTC.

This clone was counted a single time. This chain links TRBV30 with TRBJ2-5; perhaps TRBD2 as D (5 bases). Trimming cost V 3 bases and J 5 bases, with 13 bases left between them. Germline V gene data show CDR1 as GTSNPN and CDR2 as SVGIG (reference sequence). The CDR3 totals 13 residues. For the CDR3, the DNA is TGTGCCTGGAGAGGACTGCGCAGCGAGACCCAGTACTTC. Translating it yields CAWRGLRSETQYF.

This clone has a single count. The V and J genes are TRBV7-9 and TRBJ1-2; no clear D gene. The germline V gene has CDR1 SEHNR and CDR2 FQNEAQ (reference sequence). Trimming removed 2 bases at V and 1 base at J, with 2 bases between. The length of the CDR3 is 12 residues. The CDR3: CASSLSNYGYTF. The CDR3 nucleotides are TGTGCCAGCAGCTTAAGTAACTATGGCTACACCTTC.

The CDR3 DNA is TGCAGCGTATGGGGATCGGTCGGGACTAGCGGGAGGGGTGAGCAGTTCTTC. Translating gives CSVWGSVGTSGRGEQFF. The V gene is TRBV29-1, the J gene TRBJ2-1; 16 bases are shared with TRBD2. Germline V gives CDR1 SQVTM, CDR2 ANQGSEA. The V gene end was trimmed by 6 bases and the J gene end by 9 bases; junction bases not matched to a gene: 14. This CDR3 contains 17 residues.

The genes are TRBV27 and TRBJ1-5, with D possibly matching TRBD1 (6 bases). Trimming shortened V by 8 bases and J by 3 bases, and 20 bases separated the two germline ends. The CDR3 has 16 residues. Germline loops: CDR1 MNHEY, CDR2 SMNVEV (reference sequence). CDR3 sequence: CASGPALTGNNQPQHF. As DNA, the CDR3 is TGTGCCAGCGGACCAGCTTTAACAGGGAACAATCAGCCCCAGCATTTT.

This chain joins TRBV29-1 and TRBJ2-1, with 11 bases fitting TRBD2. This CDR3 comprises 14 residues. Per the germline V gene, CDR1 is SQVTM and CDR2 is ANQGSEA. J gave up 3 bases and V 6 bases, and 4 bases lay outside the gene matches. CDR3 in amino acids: CSVRTSGGYNEQFF. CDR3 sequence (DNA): TGCAGCGTCCGAACTAGCGGGGGCTACAATGAGCAGTTCTTC.

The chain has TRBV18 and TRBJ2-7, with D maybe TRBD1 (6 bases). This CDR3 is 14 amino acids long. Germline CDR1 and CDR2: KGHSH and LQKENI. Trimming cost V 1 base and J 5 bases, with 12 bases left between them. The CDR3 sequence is CASSPLAGENEQYF. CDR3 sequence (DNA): TGTGCCAGCTCACCACTGGCAGGGGAGAACGAGCAGTACTTC. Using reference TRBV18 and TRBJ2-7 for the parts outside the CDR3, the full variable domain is NAGVMQNPRHLVRRRGQEARLRCSPMKGHSHVYWYRQLPEEGLKFMVYLQKENIIDESGMPKERFSAEFPKEGPSILRIQQVVRGDSAAYFCASSPLAGENEQYFGPGTRLTVT.

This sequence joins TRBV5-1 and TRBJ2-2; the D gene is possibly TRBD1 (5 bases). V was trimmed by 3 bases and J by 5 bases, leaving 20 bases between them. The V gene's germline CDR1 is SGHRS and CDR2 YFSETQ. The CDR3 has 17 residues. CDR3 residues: CASSSEGPGKATGELFF. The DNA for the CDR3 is TGCGCCAGCAGCTCCGAAGGGCCAGGGAAGGCAACCGGGGAGCTGTTTTTT.

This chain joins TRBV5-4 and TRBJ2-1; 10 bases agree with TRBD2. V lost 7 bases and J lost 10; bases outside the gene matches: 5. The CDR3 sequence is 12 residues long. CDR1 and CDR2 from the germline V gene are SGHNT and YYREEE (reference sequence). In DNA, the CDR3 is TGTGCCAGCTCTTTAGCGGGAGGCGAGCAGTTCTTC. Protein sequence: CASSLAGGEQFF.

The CDR3 DNA follows: TGTGCCTGGAGTGTCGCAGCGGCACGTTACGAGCAGTACTTC. This translates into CAWSVAAARYEQYF. The chain uses TRBV30 and TRBJ2-7, with D possibly being TRBD2 (5 bases). The CDR3 runs to 14 residues. Trimming removed 0 bases at V and 4 bases at J, with 13 bases between. Germline assignment: CDR1 GTSNPN and CDR2 SVGIG (reference sequence).

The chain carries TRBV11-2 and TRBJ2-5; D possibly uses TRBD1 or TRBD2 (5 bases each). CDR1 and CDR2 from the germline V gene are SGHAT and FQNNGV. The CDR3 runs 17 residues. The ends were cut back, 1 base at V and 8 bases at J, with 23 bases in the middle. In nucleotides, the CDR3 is TGTGCCAGCAGCTTAGCACCGCCGGGACGGGGTGATCGAACCCAGTACTTC. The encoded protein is CASSLAPPGRGDRTQYF.

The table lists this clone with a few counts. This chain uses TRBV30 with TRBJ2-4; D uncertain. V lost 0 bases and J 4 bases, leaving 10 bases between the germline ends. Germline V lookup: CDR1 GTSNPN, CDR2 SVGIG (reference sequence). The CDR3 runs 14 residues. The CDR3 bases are TGTGCCTGGAGTGTTGGGGATTGGAAAAACATTCAGTACTTC. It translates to CAWSVGDWKNIQYF.

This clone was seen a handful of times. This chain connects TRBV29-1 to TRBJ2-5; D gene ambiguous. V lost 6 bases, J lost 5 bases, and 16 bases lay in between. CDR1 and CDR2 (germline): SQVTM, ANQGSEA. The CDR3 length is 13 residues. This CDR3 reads CSVGSGPGETQYF. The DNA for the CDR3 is TGCAGCGTAGGATCGGGCCCTGGGGAGACCCAGTACTTC.

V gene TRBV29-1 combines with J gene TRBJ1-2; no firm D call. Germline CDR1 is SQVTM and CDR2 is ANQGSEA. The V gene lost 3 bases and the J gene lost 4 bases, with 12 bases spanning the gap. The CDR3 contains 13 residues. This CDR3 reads CSVEEVWGYGYTF. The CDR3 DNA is TGCAGCGTTGAGGAGGTGTGGGGCTATGGCTACACCTTC.

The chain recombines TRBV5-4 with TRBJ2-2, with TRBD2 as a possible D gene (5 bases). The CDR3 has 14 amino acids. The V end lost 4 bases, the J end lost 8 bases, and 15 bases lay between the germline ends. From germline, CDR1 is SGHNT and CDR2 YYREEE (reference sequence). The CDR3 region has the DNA TGTGCCAGCAGCCCGACCTCCGGGGTTGGGGAGCTGTTTTTT. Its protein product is CASSPTSGVGELFF.

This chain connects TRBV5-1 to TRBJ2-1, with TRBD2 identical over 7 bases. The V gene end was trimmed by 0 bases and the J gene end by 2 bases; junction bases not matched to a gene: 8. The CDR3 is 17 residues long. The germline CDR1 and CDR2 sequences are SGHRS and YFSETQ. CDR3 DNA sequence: TGCGCCAGCAGCTTGGCCGGTAGCGGGCTTACCTACAATGAGCAGTTCTTC. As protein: CASSLAGSGLTYNEQFF.

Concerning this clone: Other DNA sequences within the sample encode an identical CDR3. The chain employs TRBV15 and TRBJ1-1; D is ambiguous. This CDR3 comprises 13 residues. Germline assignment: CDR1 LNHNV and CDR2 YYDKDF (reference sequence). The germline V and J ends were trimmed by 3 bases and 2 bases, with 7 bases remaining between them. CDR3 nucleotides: TGTGCCACCAGCAGCAGTGGAAACACTGAAGCTTTCTTT. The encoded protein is CATSSSGNTEAFF. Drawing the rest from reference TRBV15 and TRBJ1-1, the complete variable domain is DAMVIQNPRYQVTQFGKPVTLSCSQTLNHNVMYWYQQKSSQAPKLLFHYYDKDFNNEADTPDNFQSRRPNTSFCFLDIRSPGLGDTAMYLCATSSSGNTEAFFGQGTRLTVV.

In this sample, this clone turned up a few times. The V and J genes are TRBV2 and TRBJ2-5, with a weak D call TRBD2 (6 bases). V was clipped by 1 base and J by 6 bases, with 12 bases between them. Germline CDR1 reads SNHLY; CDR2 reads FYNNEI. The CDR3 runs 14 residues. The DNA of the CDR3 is TGTGCCAGCAGTGAAGTCGGGAGCACAAAGACCCAGTACTTC. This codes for CASSEVGSTKTQYF. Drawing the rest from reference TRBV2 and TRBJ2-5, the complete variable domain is EPEVTQTPSHQVTQMGQEVILRCVPISNHLYFYWYRQILGQKVEFLVSFYNNEISEKSEIFDDQFSVERPDGSNFTLKIRSTKLEDSAMYFCASSEVGSTKTQYFGPGTRLLVL.

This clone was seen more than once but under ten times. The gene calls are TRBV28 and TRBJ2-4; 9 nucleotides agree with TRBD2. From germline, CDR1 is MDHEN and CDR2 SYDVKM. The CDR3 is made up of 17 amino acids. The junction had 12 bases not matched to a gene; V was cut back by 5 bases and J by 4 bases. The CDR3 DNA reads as TGTGCCAGCAGTAGATTAGCGGGAGCTTTGGGTAAAAACATTCAGTACTTC. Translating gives CASSRLAGALGKNIQYF. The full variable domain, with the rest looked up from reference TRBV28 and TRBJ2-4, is DVKVTQSSRYLVKRTGEKVFLECVQDMDHENMFWYRQDPGLGLRLIYFSYDVKMKEKGDIPEGYSVSREKKERFSLILESASTNQTSMYLCASSRLAGALGKNIQYFGAGTRLSVL.